This T cell receptor (beta chain) was retrieved from a study of blood T cell repertoires in COVID-19. The length of the CDR3 is 13 residues. Germline CDR1 reads KGHSH; CDR2 reads LQKENI. Trimming took 10 bases from V and 8 from J, leaving 20 bases between them. TCRdb keeps only in-frame clones here, not all; method: immunoSEQ multiplex PCR. The top ten hold roughly 3.2% of the sample, which has about 190,000 clones, around 84% seen once. This clone has more than one count but fewer than ten. This chain connects TRBV18 to TRBJ1-2, with a weak D call TRBD1 (5 bases). Source material: PBMCs or T cells enriched from blood (not recorded which). The sequence was obtained from a woman aged 30 to 39 who had been exposed to COVID-19. The CDR3 sequence is CATSGGVPEGYTF. CDR3 nucleotide sequence: TGTGCCACTTCTGGGGGGGTCCCTGAAGGCTACACCTTC.